The rows below give T cell receptor beta chains drawn from one sample of a study of early T cells in non-severe SARS-CoV-2 infection. Using its own MiXCR run on the 5' RACE reads, TCRdb lists one record per CDR3 protein. This sample has under 85,000 distinct CDR3 sequences, with about 5% found just once. The material sequenced was whole blood, taken at baseline. The receptor set was obtained from an adult who was a healthcare worker with PCR-confirmed SARS-CoV-2 infection or an uninfected control (not recorded which). Both conserved end residues are part of each CDR3. D genes are given only for firm matches. The size field is filled for only some rows; it gives once, few, many or a size class.

-	few	TRBJ1-1	TRBV12-3/TRBV12-4	CASSRQRGTEAFF	TGTGCCAGCAGTCGACAGCGGGGCACTGAAGCTTTCTTT
TRBD2	many	TRBJ2-1	TRBV10-3	CAIGSGIELEQFF	TGTGCCATCGGTAGCGGGATTGAACTGGAGCAGTTCTTC
TRBD1	many	TRBJ1-1	TRBV6-5	CASSRGQGEAFF	TGTGCCAGCAGCCGTGGACAGGGGGAAGCTTTCTTT
-	-	TRBJ2-1	TRBV5-1	CASSFNAAGTYNEQFF	TGCGCCAGCAGCTTTAATGCCGCTGGGACCTACAATGAGCAGTTCTTC
TRBD1	many	TRBJ1-5	TRBV7-2	CASRKTGGAGNQPQHF	TGTGCCAGCAGAAAGACAGGGGGCGCCGGCAATCAGCCCCAGCATTTT
-	many	TRBJ2-7	TRBV12-3/TRBV12-4	CASSLSSFSYEQYF	TGTGCCAGCAGTTTATCCTCCTTCTCCTACGAGCAGTACTTC
TRBD2	few	TRBJ2-3	TRBV7-6	CASSPRWGLAGVDTDTQYF	TGTGCCAGCAGCCCTCGCTGGGGACTAGCGGGAGTTGACACAGATACGCAGTATTTT
TRBD2	-	TRBJ2-1	TRBV25-1	CASTPAGGPADEQFF	TGTGCCAGCACCCCCGCGGGAGGGCCCGCCGATGAGCAGTTCTTC
-	-	TRBJ2-7	TRBV12-2	CASRLVGREDPYEQYF	TGTGCAAGTCGCTTAGTTGGGAGGGAGGACCCCTACGAGCAGTACTTC
-	many	TRBJ2-1	TRBV29-1	CSVDLVHEQFF	TGCAGCGTTGATCTAGTCCATGAGCAGTTCTTC
-	many	TRBJ2-6	TRBV18	CASSPDRQAGANVLTF	TGTGCCAGCTCCCCGGATAGACAGGCTGGGGCCAACGTCCTGACTTTC
-	few	TRBJ2-5	TRBV5-6	CASSLGSEETQYF	TGTGCCAGCAGCTTGGGCAGCGAAGAGACCCAGTACTTC
-	-	TRBJ2-7	TRBV12-3/TRBV12-4	CASSFRREPSYEQYF	TGTGCCAGCAGTTTTCGCCGGGAGCCGTCCTACGAGCAGTACTTC
-	-	TRBJ1-2	TRBV28	CASRRRGYGYTF	TGTGCCAGCAGAAGGCGGGGCTATGGCTACACCTTC
-	many	TRBJ1-5	TRBV19	CASTMVRGAGSNQPQHF	TGTGCCAGTACGATGGTCAGAGGGGCAGGCAGCAATCAGCCCCAGCATTTT
-	many	TRBJ2-7	TRBV7-8	CASSLAGLYEQYF	TGTGCCAGCAGTCTTGCCGGGCTTTACGAGCAGTACTTC
TRBD1	many	TRBJ1-5	TRBV20-1	CSARDTQGNQPQHF	TGCAGTGCTAGAGACACACAGGGGAATCAGCCCCAGCATTTT
TRBD1	few	TRBJ1-1	TRBV10-3	CAISESEGQENTEAFF	TGTGCCATCAGTGAGTCTGAAGGACAGGAAAACACTGAAGCTTTCTTT
TRBD2	-	TRBJ2-7	TRBV6-5	CAIWGGAGVCEQYF	TGTGCCATTTGGGGGGGAGCGGGAGTATGCGAGCAGTACTTC
TRBD2	many	TRBJ2-7	TRBV20-1	CSATPRLAAYEQYF	TGCAGTGCCACCCCTAGACTAGCGGCCTACGAGCAGTACTTC
-	many	TRBJ2-7	TRBV24-1	CATSDNTRAGLHEQYF	TGTGCCACCAGTGACAATACTCGAGCCGGGTTGCACGAGCAGTACTTC
-	many	TRBJ2-7	TRBV10-2	CASSEVGSSYEQYF	TGCGCCAGCAGTGAGGTGGGGAGCTCCTACGAGCAGTACTTC
TRBD2	few	TRBJ2-7	TRBV7-2	CASSLESGRFSYEQYF	TGTGCCAGCAGCTTGGAGAGCGGGAGATTCTCCTACGAGCAGTACTTC
-	many	TRBJ1-5	TRBV6-5	CASTRGEGQPQHF	TGTGCCAGCACAAGGGGCGAAGGTCAGCCCCAGCATTTT
-	-	TRBJ1-2	TRBV7-9	CASSSLNSNYGYTF	TGTGCCAGCAGCTCCCTGAATTCTAACTATGGCTACACCTTC